The clone carrying this TCR beta chain was recorded only once. The CDR3 is 14 residues long. Germline values: CDR1 MDHEN, CDR2 SYDVKM. The ends were cut back, 3 bases at V and 5 bases at J, with 10 bases in the middle. This entry belongs to a study of control samples from healthy donors and cancer patients. TCRdb's copy holds only in-frame clones and misses some; the assay was immunoSEQ multiplex PCR. The sample lists 130,000 or so clones, approximately 90% seen once, with 3% to 3.5% in the top ten. The receptor was derived from a man aged 45-60 years in good health. The rearrangement joins TRBV28 to TRBJ2-2; D is ambiguous. The sequencing input was blood. In DNA, the CDR3 is TGTGCCAGCAGTTTCCTACTGGCTACCGGGGAGCTGTTTTTT. Encoded protein: CASSFLLATGELFF.